The clone carrying this TCR beta chain has just a few counts. The authors reverse transcribed all of the isolated RNA, so sequencing captured expressed TCRB transcripts. Method: immunoSEQ multiplex PCR; TCRdb's copy keeps in-frame clones and lacks some. The repertoire holds 150,000 to 190,000 clones, less than 9.5% seen once, with about 0.6% in the top ten. These data belong to a study of beta chain features in type 1 diabetes. The CDR3 loop spans 15 amino acids. V lost 4 bases to trimming and J lost 1 base, with 12 bases between them. Germline lookup yields CDR1 SGHRS and CDR2 YFSETQ. The chain employs TRBV5-1 and TRBJ1-3, with D hard to call. Sequencing was performed on central memory CD4+ T cells from blood. The TCR originated in a young man in good health. DNA for the CDR3: TGCGCCAGCAGCCTAACCGGGAAATCTGGAAACACCATATATTTT. It translates to CASSLTGKSGNTIYF.